Shown below are 11 T cell receptor beta chains from a single sample sequenced in a study of sequential checkpoint blockade in melanoma. Treatment reported: randomized to nivolumab then ipilimumab (arm A) or the reverse (arm B). Generated by immunoSEQ multiplex PCR, the TCRdb table keeps only in-frame clones and is missing some. The table records about 12,000 clones, approximately 30% of them present only once. Sequenced material: tumor tissue (inferred from file names), taken from a patient given nivolumab and ipilimumab in sequence. These receptors all come from a human donor with melanoma.

This clone was counted only a few times. The chain employs TRBV19 and TRBJ2-2; 12 bases fit TRBD2. Unmatched junction bases numbered 3, after V lost 4 bases and J lost 3 bases. Germline CDR1 is LNHDA and CDR2 is SQIVND (reference sequence). The CDR3 extends over 16 amino acids. The CDR3 sequence is CASSNRLAGDTGELFF. The CDR3 nucleotides are TGTGCCAGTAGTAACAGACTAGCGGGGGACACCGGGGAGCTGTTTTTT.

This clone was seen a single time. The gene calls are TRBV15 and TRBJ1-4; D unresolved. Germline CDR1 LNHNV, CDR2 YYDKDF (reference sequence). The length of the CDR3 is 19 residues. Trimming pared 1 base from V and 5 bases from J, leaving 23 bases between. The CDR3 sequence is CATSRGITTGHRLNEKLFF. The CDR3, as DNA: TGTGCCACCAGCAGAGGGATTACTACGGGCCACCGGCTGAATGAAAAACTGTTTTTT. The full variable domain, with the rest looked up from reference TRBV15 and TRBJ1-4, is DAMVIQNPRYQVTQFGKPVTLSCSQTLNHNVMYWYQQKSSQAPKLLFHYYDKDFNNEADTPDNFQSRRPNTSFCFLDIRSPGLGDTAMYLCATSRGITTGHRLNEKLFFGSGTQLSVL.

This clone was seen repeatedly, ten times or more. V and J are TRBV18 and TRBJ2-7; D unresolved. The germline V and J ends were trimmed by 6 bases and 2 bases, with 8 bases remaining between them. CDR3 length equals 12 residues. CDR1 is KGHSH, CDR2 LQKENI, per germline. CDR3 nucleotide sequence: TGTGCCAGCTCCTTCGGGCCCTACGAGCAGTACTTC. Translation gives CASSFGPYEQYF.

The rearrangement joins TRBV11-3 to TRBJ2-5, with a weak D call TRBD2 (6 bases). The CDR3 sequence is 15 residues long. The V gene's germline CDR1 is SGHNT and CDR2 YENEEA. V was cut by 6 bases and J by 5 bases, with 19 bases left in between. The CDR3: CASSSRAGSGETQYF. CDR3 in DNA: TGTGCCAGCAGTTCTCGGGCGGGGTCGGGGGAGACCCAGTACTTC. The full variable domain, rest sourced from reference TRBV11-3 and TRBJ2-5, is EAGVVQSPRYKIIEKKQPVAFWCNPISGHNTLYWYLQNLGQGPELLIRYENEEAVDDSQLPKDRFSAERLKGVDSTLKIQPAELGDSAVYLCASSSRAGSGETQYFGPGTRLLVL.

The sample holds a few counts of this clone. The gene calls are TRBV6-8 and TRBJ1-1; D not certain. The CDR3 spans 14 residues. Germline V CDR1 and CDR2: MNHGY, SAAAGT. The V end lost 6 bases, the J end lost 4 bases, and 15 bases lay between the germline ends. CDR3 in amino acids: CASRYKRRATEAFF. CDR3 coding DNA: TGTGCCAGCAGATACAAAAGGAGGGCCACTGAAGCTTTCTTT.

This clone was observed a few times. The genes are TRBV6-8 and TRBJ1-4; the match to TRBD1 covers 11 bases. The V segment lost 1 base and the J segment 7 bases; nucleotides outside the gene matches: 5. The length of the CDR3 is 16 residues. CDR1 is MNHGY, CDR2 SAAAGT, per germline. The CDR3 DNA is TGTGCCAGCAGTTACTTCTCCGGGACAGGGGGTGAAAAACTGTTTTTT. Protein product: CASSYFSGTGGEKLFF.

The chain couples TRBV11-3 to TRBJ2-5; 12 bases are shared with TRBD2. The CDR3 runs to 20 residues. V was pared by 1 base and J by 5 bases, with 17 bases of the junction left unmatched. Looked up from germline, CDR1 is SGHNT and CDR2 is YENEEA. The CDR3 DNA follows: TGTGCCAGCAGCTTAGTGTCCCCGGGGCTAGCGGGGGGGCCAGGGGAGACCCAGTACTTC. Its translation: CASSLVSPGLAGGPGETQYF.

The chain has TRBV19 and TRBJ2-5, with a weak D call TRBD1 (6 bases). This CDR3 region has 11 residues. Germline-derived CDR1 and CDR2 are LNHDA and SQIVND (reference sequence). Between the trimmed V and J ends, which lost 9 bases and 3 bases, there was a span of 8 bases. The CDR3 here is CASRQEETQYF. CDR3 DNA sequence: TGTGCCAGCCGACAGGAAGAGACCCAGTACTTC.

The rearrangement joins TRBV28 to TRBJ2-3, with 8 bases lining up with TRBD2. The ends lost 1 base at V and 4 bases at J; junction bases unmatched: 13. Germline V gene data show CDR1 as MDHEN and CDR2 as SYDVKM. This CDR3 region has 18 residues. The CDR3 sequence: CASSLYPPGGDLPDTQYF. CDR3 sequence (DNA): TGTGCCAGCAGTTTATACCCCCCCGGGGGGGACCTACCAGATACGCAGTATTTT.

This clone has a count of ten or more. This rearrangement joins TRBV11-3 to TRBJ2-1; D is uncertain. V lost 5 bases and J lost 3, with 11 bases in between. The CDR3 runs 14 residues. Germline values: CDR1 SGHNT, CDR2 YENEEA. CDR3 DNA: TGTGCCAGCAGCCAAAACGCAGGCTACAATGAGCAGTTCTTC. Protein product: CASSQNAGYNEQFF.

This clone was seen a handful of times. V is TRBV5-1 and J is TRBJ2-6; 9 nucleotides agree with TRBD1. V was pared by 5 bases and J by 0 bases, with 6 bases of the junction left unmatched. This CDR3 region has 17 residues. Germline lookup yields CDR1 SGHRS and CDR2 YFSETQ. The CDR3 region is CASRVIQGASGANVLTF. CDR3 nucleotides: TGCGCCAGCAGGGTGATACAGGGGGCCTCTGGGGCCAACGTCCTGACTTTC.